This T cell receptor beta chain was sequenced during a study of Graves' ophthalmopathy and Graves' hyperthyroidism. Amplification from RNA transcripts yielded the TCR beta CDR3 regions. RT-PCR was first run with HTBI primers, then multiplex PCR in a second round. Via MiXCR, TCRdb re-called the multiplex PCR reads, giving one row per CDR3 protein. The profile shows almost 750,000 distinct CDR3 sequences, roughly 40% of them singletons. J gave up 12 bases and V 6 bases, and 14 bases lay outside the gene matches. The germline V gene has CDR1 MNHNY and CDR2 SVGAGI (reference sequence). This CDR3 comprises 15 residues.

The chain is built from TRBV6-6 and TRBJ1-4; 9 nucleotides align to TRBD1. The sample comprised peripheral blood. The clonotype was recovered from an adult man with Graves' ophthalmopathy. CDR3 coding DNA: TGTGCCAGCAGATTTGGGGGACAGGGTACGAGGGAACTGTTTTTT. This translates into CASRFGGQGTRELFF.